Below are 16 T cell receptor beta chains sequenced from a single sample in a study of shared clonotypes between healthy human individuals (dated by TCRdb to 2018 to 2020). The library was obtained by the immunoSEQ multiplex PCR assay. Not all clones reach the TCRdb copy of this immuneACCESS table, which keeps in-frame sequences only. Checked studies attribute under half of the gap to unresolved V genes and leave the rest unexplained. Within this sample are around 530,000 clones, with roughly four fifths of them counted one time only. Of the sample, around 12% falls within the top ten clones. Input material: PBMCs. The receptors derive from a middle-aged woman in good health. Some clones in this sample may be carry-over from other donors' samples.

The J gene is TRBJ2-1, the V gene TRBV7-2; D is possibly TRBD2 (5 bases). Trimming removed 6 bases from V and 6 bases from J, with 27 bases in between. The V gene's germline CDR1 is SGHTA and CDR2 FQGNSA. This CDR3 has 18 residues. CDR3: CASRPHPGAWETINEQFF. In nucleotides, the CDR3 is TGTGCCAGCAGACCGCACCCCGGAGCCTGGGAGACGATCAATGAGCAGTTCTTC.

The chain combines TRBV19 with TRBJ1-4; no firm D call. Germline V gene data show CDR1 as LNHDA and CDR2 as SQIVND (reference sequence). The CDR3 runs to 15 residues. With 7 bases removed from V and 6 bases from J, the gap between germline ends came to 18 bases. The CDR3 is CASTRGPGFDEKLFF. The DNA of the CDR3 is TGTGCCAGTACCCGAGGTCCGGGATTCGATGAAAAACTGTTTTTT. Drawing the rest from reference TRBV19 and TRBJ1-4, the complete variable domain is DGGITQSPKYLFRKEGQNVTLSCEQNLNHDAMYWYRQDPGQGLRLIYYSQIVNDFQKGDIAEGYSVSREKKESFPLTVTSAQKNPTAFYLCASTRGPGFDEKLFFGSGTQLSVL.

J is TRBJ1-1 and V is TRBV30; weak D call: TRBD1 (6 bases). Trimming removed 0 bases from V and 0 bases from J, with 11 bases in between. Germline CDR1 reads GTSNPN; CDR2 reads SVGIG (reference sequence). The CDR3 is 15 amino acids. DNA for the CDR3: TGTGCCTGGAGTGTACTTCAGGGGATGAACACTGAAGCTTTCTTT. It yields the protein CAWSVLQGMNTEAFF.

In nucleotides, the CDR3 is TGTGCCAGCAGCATACAGGGTTACCACGAATTTGTGGAGACCCAGTACTTC. It codes for CASSIQGYHEFVETQYF. The V gene is TRBV7-6, the J gene TRBJ2-5, with a possible D match to TRBD1 (6 bases). This CDR3 comprises 17 residues. V lost 5 bases to trimming and J lost 5 bases, with 24 bases between them. Germline V lookup: CDR1 SGHVS, CDR2 FNYEAQ. Variable domain in full (rest from reference TRBV7-6 and TRBJ2-5): GAGVSQSPRYKVTKRGQDVALRCDPISGHVSLYWYRQALGQGPEFLTYFNYEAQQDKSGLPNDRFSAERPEGSISTLTIQRTEQRDSAMYRCASSIQGYHEFVETQYFGPGTRLLVL.

The rearrangement joins TRBV2 to TRBJ2-5; TRBD1 agrees at 8 bases. CDR1 SNHLY and CDR2 FYNNEI come from the germline V gene. The CDR3 sequence is 13 residues long. V was clipped by 8 bases and J by 3 bases; unmatched bases: 5. The CDR3 is CASLDRAKETQYF. The DNA of the CDR3 is TGTGCCAGCTTGGACAGGGCCAAAGAGACCCAGTACTTC.

V usage is TRBV4-1 and J usage is TRBJ1-2, with 7 bases that match TRBD1. V was pared by 6 bases and J by 5 bases, with 9 bases of the junction left unmatched. CDR3 size: 14 residues. The germline gives CDR1 MGHRA, CDR2 YSYEKL. The CDR3 here is CASSFGQVGYGYTF. CDR3 nucleotides: TGCGCCAGCAGTTTCGGACAGGTGGGGTATGGCTACACCTTC.

Here the CDR3 reads CSALRNTEAFF. The CDR3, as DNA: TGCAGTGCTCTGAGGAACACTGAAGCTTTCTTT. This rearrangement joins TRBV20-1 to TRBJ1-1; D is unclear. This CDR3 has 11 residues. V was cut by 5 bases and J by 1 base, with 5 bases left in between. Germline V CDR1 and CDR2: DFQATT, SNEGSKA (reference sequence).

The chain is built from TRBV7-2 and TRBJ2-5; the D gene is possibly TRBD2 (6 bases). This CDR3 has 13 amino acids. Trimming removed 1 base from V and 7 bases from J, with 10 bases in between. Germline V gene data show CDR1 as SGHTA and CDR2 as FQGNSA. Here the CDR3 DNA reads TGTGCCAGCAGCTTAGTGGACGGGGGGACCCAGTACTTC. Translating it yields CASSLVDGGTQYF. The whole variable domain, remainder taken from reference TRBV7-2 and TRBJ2-5, is GAGVSQSPSNKVTEKGKDVELRCDPISGHTALYWYRQSLGQGLEFLIYFQGNSAPDKSGLPSDRFSAERTGGSVSTLTIQRTQQEDSAVYLCASSLVDGGTQYFGPGTRLLVL.

The J gene is TRBJ2-1, the V gene TRBV4-2, with 11 bases identical to TRBD2. Per the germline V gene, CDR1 is LGHNA and CDR2 is YNFKEQ. The CDR3 has 17 amino acids. V lost 1 base to trimming and J lost 4 bases; unmatched junction nucleotides: 6. CDR3 in DNA: TGTGCCAGCAGCCAAGGTTTGGGACTAGCGGTATACAATGAGCAGTTCTTC. Its protein is CASSQGLGLAVYNEQFF.

The chain uses TRBV19 and TRBJ1-1; no clear D. From germline, CDR1 is LNHDA and CDR2 SQIVND (reference sequence). With 7 bases removed from V and 2 bases from J, the gap between germline ends came to 11 bases. The CDR3 contains 13 residues. This chain's CDR3 is CASTQRRNTEAFF. The CDR3, as DNA: TGTGCCAGTACCCAGAGGAGAAACACTGAAGCTTTCTTT. Variable domain in full (rest from reference TRBV19 and TRBJ1-1): DGGITQSPKYLFRKEGQNVTLSCEQNLNHDAMYWYRQDPGQGLRLIYYSQIVNDFQKGDIAEGYSVSREKKESFPLTVTSAQKNPTAFYLCASTQRRNTEAFFGQGTRLTVV.

The chain recombines TRBV11-1 with TRBJ2-3; 14 nucleotides line up with TRBD2. The trim removed 6 bases at V and 2 bases at J, leaving 7 bases unmatched. The CDR3 is made up of 17 amino acids. Per germline, CDR1 SGHAT and CDR2 FQDESV (reference sequence). The CDR3: CASRSGTSGSNTDTQYF. The DNA for the CDR3 is TGTGCCAGCAGGTCCGGGACTAGCGGGAGTAACACAGATACGCAGTATTTT.

The rearrangement uses TRBV19 and TRBJ2-2; D gene ambiguous. This CDR3 region has 16 residues. In germline, CDR1 is LNHDA, CDR2 SQIVND (reference sequence). The V and J ends lost 3 bases and 5 bases respectively, with 16 bases between them. The CDR3 region has the DNA TGTGCCAGTAGTATCCTCCCGGGCCGAAAAACCGGGGAGCTGTTTTTT. Amino acid sequence: CASSILPGRKTGELFF.

This rearrangement joins TRBV2 to TRBJ2-1; 9 bases line up with TRBD2. The CDR3 contains 16 residues. The V and J ends lost 4 bases and 3 bases, in that order; junction bases with no gene match: 7. CDR1 is SNHLY, CDR2 FYNNEI, per germline. CDR3 coding DNA: TGTGCCAGCAGTGGCCGCCTAGCGGGACTCTACAATGAGCAGTTCTTC. This codes for CASSGRLAGLYNEQFF.

This chain uses TRBV27 with TRBJ2-7; 11 bases align to TRBD2. The CDR3 is 16 residues long. The ends lost 4 bases at V and 2 bases at J; junction bases unmatched: 7. Looked up from germline, CDR1 is MNHEY and CDR2 is SMNVEV (reference sequence). The CDR3 spells CASSSGPSGRPYEQYF. Here the CDR3 DNA reads TGTGCCAGCAGTTCGGGTCCTAGCGGGAGGCCCTACGAGCAGTACTTC.

V gene TRBV9 combines with J gene TRBJ2-2; D is perhaps TRBD2 (5 bases). V shed 0 bases and J shed 2 bases, with 8 bases lying between them. CDR1 is SGDLS, CDR2 YYNGEE, per germline. The CDR3 length is 15 residues. CDR3 protein: CASSVVGGNTGELFF. The DNA for the CDR3 is TGTGCCAGCAGCGTAGTAGGAGGTAACACCGGGGAGCTGTTTTTT.

The rearrangement uses TRBV4-2 and TRBJ2-1; maybe TRBD2 (5 bases). The germline V and J ends were trimmed by 2 bases and 4 bases, with 15 bases remaining between them. The CDR3 totals 16 residues. Germline CDR1 and CDR2: LGHNA and YNFKEQ. The CDR3: CASSQTRLTGYNEQFF. In nucleotides, the CDR3 is TGTGCCAGCAGCCAAACCCGACTAACGGGGTACAATGAGCAGTTCTTC.